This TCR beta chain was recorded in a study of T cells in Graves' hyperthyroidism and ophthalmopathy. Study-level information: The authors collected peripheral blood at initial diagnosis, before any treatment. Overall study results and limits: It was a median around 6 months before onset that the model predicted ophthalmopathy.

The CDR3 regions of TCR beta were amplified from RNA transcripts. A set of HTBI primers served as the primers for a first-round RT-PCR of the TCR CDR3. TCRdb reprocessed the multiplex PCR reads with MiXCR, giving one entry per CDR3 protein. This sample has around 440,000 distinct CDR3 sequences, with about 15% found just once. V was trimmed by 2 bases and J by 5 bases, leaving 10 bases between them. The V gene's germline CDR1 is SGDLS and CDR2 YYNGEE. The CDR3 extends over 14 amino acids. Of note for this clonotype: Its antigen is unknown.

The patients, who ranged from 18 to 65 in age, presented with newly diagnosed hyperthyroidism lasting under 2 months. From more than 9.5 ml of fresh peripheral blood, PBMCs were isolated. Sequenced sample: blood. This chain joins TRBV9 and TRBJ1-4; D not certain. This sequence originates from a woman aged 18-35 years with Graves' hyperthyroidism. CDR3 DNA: TGTGCCAGCAGCGTGGAACGGGAGAATGAAAAACTGTTTTTT. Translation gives CASSVERENEKLFF.